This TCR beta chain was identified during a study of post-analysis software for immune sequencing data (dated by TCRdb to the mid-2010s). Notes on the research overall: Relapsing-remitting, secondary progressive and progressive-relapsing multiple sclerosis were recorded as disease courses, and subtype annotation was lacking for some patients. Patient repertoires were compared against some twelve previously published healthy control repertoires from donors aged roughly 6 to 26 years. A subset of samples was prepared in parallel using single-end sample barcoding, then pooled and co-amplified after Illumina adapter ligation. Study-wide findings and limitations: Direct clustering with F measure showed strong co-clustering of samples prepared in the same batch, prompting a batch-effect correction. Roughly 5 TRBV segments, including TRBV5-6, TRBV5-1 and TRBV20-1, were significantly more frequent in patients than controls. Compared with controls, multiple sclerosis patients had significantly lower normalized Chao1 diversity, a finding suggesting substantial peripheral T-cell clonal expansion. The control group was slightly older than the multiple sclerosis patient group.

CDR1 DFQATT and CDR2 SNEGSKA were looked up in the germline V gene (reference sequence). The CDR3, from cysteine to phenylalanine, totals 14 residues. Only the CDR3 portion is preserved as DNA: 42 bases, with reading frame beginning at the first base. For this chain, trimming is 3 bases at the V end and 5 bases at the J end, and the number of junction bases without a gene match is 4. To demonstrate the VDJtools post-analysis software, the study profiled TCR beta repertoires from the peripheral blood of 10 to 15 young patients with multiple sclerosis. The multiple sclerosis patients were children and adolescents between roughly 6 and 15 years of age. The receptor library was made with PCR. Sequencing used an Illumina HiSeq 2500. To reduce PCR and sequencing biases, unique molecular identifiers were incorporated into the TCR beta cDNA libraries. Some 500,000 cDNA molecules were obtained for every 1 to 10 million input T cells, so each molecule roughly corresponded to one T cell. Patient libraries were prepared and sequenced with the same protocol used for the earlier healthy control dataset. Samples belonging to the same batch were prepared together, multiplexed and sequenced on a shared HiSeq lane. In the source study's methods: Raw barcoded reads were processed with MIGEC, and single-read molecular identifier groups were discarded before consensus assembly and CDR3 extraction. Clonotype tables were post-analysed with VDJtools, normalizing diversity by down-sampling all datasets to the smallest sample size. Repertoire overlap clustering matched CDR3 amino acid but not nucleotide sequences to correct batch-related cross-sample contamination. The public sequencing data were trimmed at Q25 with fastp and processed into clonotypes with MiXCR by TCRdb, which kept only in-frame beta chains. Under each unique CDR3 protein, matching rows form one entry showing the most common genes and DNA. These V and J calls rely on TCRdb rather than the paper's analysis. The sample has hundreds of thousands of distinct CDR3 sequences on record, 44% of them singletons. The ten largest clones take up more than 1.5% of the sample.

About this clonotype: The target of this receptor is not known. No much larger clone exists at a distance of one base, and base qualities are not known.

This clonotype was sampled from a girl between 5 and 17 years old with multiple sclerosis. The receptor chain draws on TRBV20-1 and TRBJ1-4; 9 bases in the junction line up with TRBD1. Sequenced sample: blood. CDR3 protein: CSAREGTGNEKLFF. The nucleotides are TGCAGTGCTAGGGAGGGGACAGGGAATGAAAAACTGTTTTTT.